Below are 21 T cell receptor beta chains sequenced from a single sample in a study of cytomegalovirus exposure and HLA in healthy donors. Primers for the PCR totalled 60 Vbeta and 13 Jbeta. Profiling relied on immunoSEQ multiplex PCR, and the TCRdb table lists in-frame clones only, not all of them. The sample consists of roughly 200,000 clones, 65% to 85% of them appearing once. Sequenced: PBMCs. These receptors were collected from a man aged 35-49 years in good health and CMV-seropositive.

The chain uses TRBV6-5 and TRBJ2-7, with D perhaps matching TRBD2 (6 bases). The CDR3 runs 13 residues. The germline gives CDR1 MNHEY, CDR2 SVGAGI. V lost 2 bases and J lost 3, with 8 bases in between. In nucleotides, the CDR3 is TGTGCCAGCAGTTACCACGGGAGCTACGAGCAGTACTTC. The encoded protein is CASSYHGSYEQYF.

This clone has only a few counts. The CDR3 loop reads CAISVGDRVGAWEQFF. CDR3 sequence (DNA): TGTGCCATCAGTGTTGGGGACAGGGTAGGGGCTTGGGAGCAGTTCTTC. The J gene is TRBJ2-1, the V gene TRBV10-3, with 9 bases identical to TRBD1. The V and J ends lost 4 bases and 10 bases, in that order; junction bases with no gene match: 14. From germline, CDR1 is ENHRY and CDR2 SYGVKD. This CDR3 spans 16 amino acids.

The CDR3 loop is CASSYSRGGTEAFF. As DNA, the CDR3 is TGTGCCAGCAGTTACTCCAGGGGTGGCACTGAAGCTTTCTTT. The chain recombines TRBV6-6 with TRBJ1-1, with TRBD1 as a possible D gene (6 bases). Germline CDR1 reads MNHNY; CDR2 reads SVGAGI (reference sequence). The ends were cut back, 0 bases at V and 4 bases at J, with 9 bases in the middle. The CDR3 extends over 14 amino acids.

V gene TRBV7-8 combines with J gene TRBJ2-3; TRBD2 aligns across 7 bases. The V gene end was trimmed by 4 bases and the J gene end by 6 bases; junction bases not matched to a gene: 16. This CDR3 region has 17 residues. Looked up from germline, CDR1 is SGHVS and CDR2 is FQNEAQ. Here the CDR3 reads CASSSPSGEWDGDTQYF. CDR3 sequence (DNA): TGTGCCAGCAGCTCGCCTAGCGGAGAGTGGGATGGGGATACGCAGTATTTT.

The genes are TRBV9 and TRBJ2-3; D is perhaps TRBD1 (5 bases). Per the germline V gene, CDR1 is SGDLS and CDR2 is YYNGEE. This CDR3 has 14 amino acids. Trimming took 5 bases from V and 2 from J, leaving 12 bases between them. Here the CDR3 reads CASSSQVSTDTQYF. As DNA, the CDR3 is TGTGCCAGCAGTTCACAGGTATCCACAGATACGCAGTATTTT.

The V call is TRBV6-5, the J call TRBJ2-5; TRBD2 agrees at 11 bases. Germline CDR1 is MNHEY and CDR2 is SVGAGI. The V gene end was trimmed by 2 bases and the J gene end by 5 bases; junction bases not matched to a gene: 7. The CDR3 runs 16 residues. The CDR3 DNA reads TGTGCCAGCAGTTACGTCATCCCTAGCGGGGGGGAGACCCAGTACTTC. Amino acid sequence: CASSYVIPSGGETQYF.

This chain links TRBV28 with TRBJ1-2, with D possibly TRBD1 on 5 matching bases. Trimming removed 6 bases from V and 4 bases from J, with 15 bases in between. The CDR3 has 14 amino acids. Germline V gene sequence: CDR1 MDHEN, CDR2 SYDVKM. The chain's CDR3 is CASSQGNPIYGYTF. Here the CDR3 DNA reads TGTGCCAGCAGCCAGGGAAATCCAATCTATGGCTACACCTTC.

The chain couples TRBV7-3 to TRBJ2-5, with unresolved D. The CDR3 totals 13 residues. CDR1 and CDR2 (germline): SGHTA, FQGTGA. V lost 1 base, J lost 5 bases, and 8 bases lay in between. CDR3 in DNA: TGTGCCAGCAGCTTAATCGCCAGTGAGACCCAGTACTTC. Its translation: CASSLIASETQYF. Using reference TRBV7-3 and TRBJ2-5 for the parts outside the CDR3, the full variable domain is GAGVSQTPSNKVTEKGKYVELRCDPISGHTALYWYRQSLGQGPEFLIYFQGTGAADDSGLPNDRFFAVRPEGSVSTLKIQRTERGDSAVYLCASSLIASETQYFGPGTRLLVL.

This chain links TRBV4-2 with TRBJ1-3; the D is unclear. The CDR3 sequence is 18 residues long. CDR1 and CDR2 from the germline V gene are LGHNA and YNFKEQ. Trimming took off 0 bases at V and 6 bases at J, with 21 bases between the two ends. CDR3: CASSQDPVGRGRVNTIYF. CDR3 bases: TGTGCCAGCAGCCAAGATCCGGTTGGGAGAGGGCGAGTAAACACCATATATTTT.

This sequence joins TRBV27 and TRBJ2-7; 8 nucleotides match TRBD2. The germline V gene has CDR1 MNHEY and CDR2 SMNVEV (reference sequence). The CDR3 is 13 residues long. V trimming: 6 bases; J trimming: 5 bases; junction bases outside the gene matches: 6. The CDR3: CASRSGSGDEQYF. The CDR3 bases are TGTGCCAGCAGGAGCGGGAGTGGGGACGAGCAGTACTTC.

The V gene is TRBV5-1, the J gene TRBJ2-5, with D perhaps matching TRBD2 (5 bases). The end of the DNA aligns better with TRBJ2-7, so the J call may be wrong. The germline CDR1 and CDR2 sequences are SGHRS and YFSETQ. The CDR3 is 13 amino acids. CDR3 residues: CASSLSSGIEQYF. CDR3 sequence (DNA): TGCGCCAGCAGCTTGAGTTCCGGGATCGAGCAGTACTTC.

The V call is TRBV2, the J call TRBJ1-2; D call uncertain. Germline V CDR1 and CDR2: SNHLY, FYNNEI. Between the trimmed V and J ends, which lost 10 bases and 5 bases, there was a span of 11 bases. This CDR3 has 11 amino acids. CDR3 sequence reads: CATLGGYGYTF. CDR3 coding DNA: TGTGCCACCCTGGGCGGGTATGGCTACACCTTC.

The chain joins TRBV11-2 to TRBJ2-7; TRBD1 aligns across 9 bases. Germline loops: CDR1 SGHAT, CDR2 FQNNGV. The V gene end was trimmed by 5 bases and the J gene end by 6 bases; junction bases not matched to a gene: 11. The CDR3 is made up of 15 amino acids. The CDR3 DNA reads TGTGCCAGCAGCGTAACCGGGACAGGGCACGTCGAGCAGTACTTC. Protein: CASSVTGTGHVEQYF.

The chain employs TRBV5-4 and TRBJ1-1; D might be TRBD1 (6 bases). The germline gives CDR1 SGHNT, CDR2 YYREEE (reference sequence). CDR3 length equals 15 residues. V lost 4 bases and J 2 bases, leaving 15 bases between the germline ends. The CDR3 DNA sequence: TGTGCCAGCAGCCCGTCGGGACACCTCAACACTGAAGCTTTCTTT. This encodes CASSPSGHLNTEAFF.

The chain combines TRBV2 with TRBJ2-7; 9 nucleotides align to TRBD1. CDR1 is SNHLY, CDR2 FYNNEI, per germline. V trimming: 4 bases; J trimming: 3 bases; junction bases outside the gene matches: 4. The length of the CDR3 is 14 residues. The CDR3 region has the DNA TGTGCCAGCAGTGTTCTGGGACAGGGCTACGAGCAGTACTTC. This gives the protein CASSVLGQGYEQYF.

The V call is TRBV16, the J call TRBJ1-1, with D unclear. The CDR3 is 13 amino acids. CDR1 KGHSY and CDR2 FQNENV come from the germline V gene. The V end was cut by 4 bases, the J end by 3 bases, with 9 bases between. The CDR3 region is CASSLFQYTEAFF. The DNA of the CDR3 is TGTGCCAGCAGCCTTTTTCAGTACACTGAAGCTTTCTTT.

With regard to this clone: Lacking the conserved final phenylalanine or tryptophan, this CDR3 likely reflects a read error. The V gene is TRBV5-1, the J gene TRBJ2-7; 8 bases are shared with TRBD1. Germline lookup yields CDR1 SGHRS and CDR2 YFSETQ. The V and J ends lost 0 bases and 7 bases, in that order; junction bases with no gene match: 9. This CDR3 has 15 amino acids. In DNA form, the CDR3 reads TGCGCCAGCAGCTTGGGGTCGCAGGGGGCTGGGGAGCAGTACCTC. Translated, it gives CASSLGSQGAGEQYL.

The chain links TRBV5-6 to TRBJ2-7, with TRBD1 matching 7 bases. V was clipped by 4 bases and J by 3 bases; unmatched bases: 7. The CDR3 covers 14 residues. Germline V lookup: CDR1 SGHDT, CDR2 YYEEEE. The CDR3 nucleotides read TGTGCCAGCAGCCCGGGACAGTTTAACTACGAGCAGTACTTC. Amino acids: CASSPGQFNYEQYF.

The rearrangement uses TRBV28 and TRBJ2-7; tentative D call: TRBD2 (6 bases). The CDR3 contains 14 residues. Germline-derived CDR1 and CDR2 are MDHEN and SYDVKM. Trimming shortened V by 3 bases and J by 5 bases, and 14 bases separated the two germline ends. CDR3 nucleotides: TGTGCCAGCAGTTTCTTGGGGACTTCGAACGAGCAGTACTTC. Protein product: CASSFLGTSNEQYF. Together with reference TRBV28 and TRBJ2-7, the CDR3 gives the full variable domain: DVKVTQSSRYLVKRTGEKVFLECVQDMDHENMFWYRQDPGLGLRLIYFSYDVKMKEKGDIPEGYSVSREKKERFSLILESASTNQTSMYLCASSFLGTSNEQYFGPGTRLTVT.

This chain uses TRBV10-3 with TRBJ2-5, with 9 bases fitting TRBD2. Germline V gives CDR1 ENHRY, CDR2 SYGVKD. The CDR3 is 16 amino acids. V shed 1 base, J shed 1 base, and the junction held 4 bases outside the gene matches. The CDR3 region has the DNA TGTGCCATCAGTGAGTACAGGACTAGCGCCCAAGAGACCCAGTACTTC. It is translated as CAISEYRTSAQETQYF.

This clone was found once. The V and J genes are TRBV18 and TRBJ2-7; 8 bases are shared with TRBD2. V dropped 1 base and J dropped 4; count of bases not matched to a gene: 9. Germline CDR1 KGHSH, CDR2 LQKENI. The CDR3 is 16 residues long. The CDR3 DNA follows: TGTGCCAGCTCACCACAAACTAGCGGAGGGCTATACGAGCAGTACTTC. Protein: CASSPQTSGGLYEQYF.